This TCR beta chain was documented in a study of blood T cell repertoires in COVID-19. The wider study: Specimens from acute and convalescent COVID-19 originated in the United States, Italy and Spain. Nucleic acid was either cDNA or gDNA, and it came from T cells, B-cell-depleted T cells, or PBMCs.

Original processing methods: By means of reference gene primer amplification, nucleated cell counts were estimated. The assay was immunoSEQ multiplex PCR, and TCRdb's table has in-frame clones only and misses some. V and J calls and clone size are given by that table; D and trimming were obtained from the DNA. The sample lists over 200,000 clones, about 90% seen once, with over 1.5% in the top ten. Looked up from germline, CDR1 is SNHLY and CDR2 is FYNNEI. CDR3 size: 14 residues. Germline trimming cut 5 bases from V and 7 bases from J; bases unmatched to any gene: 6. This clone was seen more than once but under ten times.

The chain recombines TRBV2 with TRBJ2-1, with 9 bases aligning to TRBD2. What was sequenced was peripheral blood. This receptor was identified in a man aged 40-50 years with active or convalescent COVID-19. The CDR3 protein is CASSQGLAWNEQFF. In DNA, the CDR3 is TGTGCCAGCAGTCAAGGACTAGCGTGGAATGAGCAGTTCTTC.